This T cell receptor (beta chain) derives from a study of blood T cell repertoires in COVID-19. This clone was recorded only once. Only in-frame clones appear in the TCRdb table, and some are missing; sequencing was by immunoSEQ multiplex PCR. There are roughly 120,000 clones in the sample; 70% to 90% occur only once, and around 1.1% lies in the top ten. V lost 3 bases and J lost 3, with 14 bases in between. Germline V gene lookup returns CDR1 MGHDK and CDR2 SYGVNS. The CDR3 is 15 amino acids. This chain links TRBV25-1 with TRBJ1-2, with D possibly matching TRBD1 (5 bases). The sequenced sample was peripheral blood. The source of this sequence is a human donor in a cohort sampled during active COVID-19. CDR3 coding DNA: TGTGCCAGCAGTGAGGGGCTCAAGGGGCACTATGGCTACACCTTC. It is translated as CASSEGLKGHYGYTF.